These T cell receptor beta chains were read from a single sample in a study of blood T cells in healthy people across ages. One entry per CDR3 protein results from TCRdb running MiXCR on the 5' RACE reads. The sample holds more than 750,000 distinct CDR3 sequences; just under 30% are singletons and the top ten take roughly a tenth. The same sample was also studied in work on T cells of mothers and their children.

Sequencing input: blood. The receptor source for this set is a middle-aged woman in good health. Each CDR3 is given with its conserved first and last residue. D genes are given only for firm matches. For some rows the clone size is stated as once, few or many, or as a class when expanded; others skip it.

NA,TRBJ2-5,TRBV10-3,many,CATSYSYQETQYF,TGTGCCACCTCCTATTCGTACCAAGAGACCCAGTACTTC
TRBD1,TRBJ2-2,TRBV7-9,NA,CASIPDRVTGELFF,TGTGCCAGCATCCCGGACAGGGTTACCGGGGAGCTGTTTTTT
NA,TRBJ2-3,TRBV5-1,many,CASRPAPPDTQYF,TGCGCCAGTAGGCCAGCCCCCCCAGATACGCAGTATTTT
NA,TRBJ1-1,TRBV12-3/TRBV12-4,few,CASSLERSTFF,TGTGCCAGCAGTTTAGAGCGTAGTACTTTCTTT
NA,TRBJ2-7,TRBV27,many,CASGIMSYEQYF,TGTGCCAGCGGAATCATGAGCTACGAGCAGTACTTC
TRBD1,TRBJ1-5,TRBV29-1,NA,CSVATTGRYQPQHF,TGCAGCGTTGCCACGACAGGGAGATATCAGCCCCAGCATTTT
NA,TRBJ1-2,TRBV7-9,NA,CASSPTMGDGYTF,TGTGCCAGCAGCCCTACGATGGGGGATGGCTACACCTTC
NA,TRBJ2-3,TRBV11-2,few,CASGLLGQADTQYF,TGTGCCAGCGGCTTATTAGGTCAGGCAGATACGCAGTATTTT
TRBD1,TRBJ2-1,TRBV6-5,NA,CASRPGQGGEQFF,TGTGCCAGCAGGCCGGGACAGGGGGGAGAGCAGTTCTTC
NA,TRBJ1-2,TRBV7-9,NA,CAGSSGLSANYGYTF,TGTGCCGGCAGCTCCGGTTTATCAGCTAACTATGGCTACACCTTC
NA,TRBJ2-7,TRBV20-1,few,CSARENEQYF,TGCAGTGCTAGAGAGAACGAGCAGTACTTC
NA,TRBJ2-1,TRBV9,many,CASSPTSLNEQFF,TGTGCCAGCAGCCCGACTAGTCTCAATGAGCAGTTCTTC
NA,TRBJ1-1,TRBV29-1,many,CSVDSGINTEAFF,TGCAGCGTTGATTCGGGAATTAACACTGAAGCTTTCTTT
NA,TRBJ1-4,TRBV7-2,NA,CASSSLGVTNEKLFF,TGTGCCAGCAGCTCCCTAGGGGTAACTAATGAAAAACTGTTTTTT
NA,TRBJ2-5,TRBV28,NA,CASSLHWASAQETQYF,TGTGCCAGCAGTTTACATTGGGCTAGCGCCCAAGAGACCCAGTACTTC
TRBD1,TRBJ1-2,TRBV12-3/TRBV12-4,few,CASSPKQGVNYGYTF,TGTGCCAGCAGTCCTAAACAGGGGGTTAACTATGGCTACACCTTC
NA,TRBJ2-4,TRBV5-6,few,CASSPGLPAENIQYF,TGTGCCAGCAGCCCGGGACTCCCGGCCGAAAACATTCAGTACTTC
NA,TRBJ2-5,TRBV7-8,few,CASSLGVLGLAETQYF,TGTGCCAGCAGCTTAGGAGTTTTGGGGTTGGCAGAGACCCAGTACTTC
NA,TRBJ2-7,TRBV12-3/TRBV12-4,NA,CASSLMAGAYEQYF,TGTGCCAGCAGTTTAATGGCAGGGGCCTACGAGCAGTACTTC
NA,TRBJ1-2,TRBV29-1,few,CSVAGGDGYTF,TGCAGCGTTGCAGGCGGGGATGGCTACACCTTC
NA,TRBJ2-7,TRBV12-3/TRBV12-4,NA,CPDRPREQYF,TGTCCCGACAGGCCGAGGGAGCAGTACTTC
NA,TRBJ2-7,TRBV5-1,many,CASSLVGAIYEQYF,TGCGCCAGCAGCTTGGTCGGGGCTATCTACGAGCAGTACTTC
TRBD1,TRBJ2-7,TRBV7-6,many,CASSSGQGAGEQYF,TGTGCCAGCAGCTCCGGACAGGGTGCTGGCGAGCAGTACTTC
NA,TRBJ2-3,TRBV7-2,few,CASSPDKGVLRSDTQYF,TGTGCCAGCAGCCCGGATAAGGGGGTGCTACGTTCGGATACGCAGTATTTT
NA,TRBJ2-1,TRBV7-2,few,CASSLESSGIREQFF,TGTGCCAGCAGCTTAGAATCCAGCGGAATTCGGGAGCAGTTCTTC
TRBD2,TRBJ2-7,TRBV7-2,many,CASSLVPGSGGYEQYF,TGTGCCAGCAGCTTAGTTCCAGGTAGCGGGGGTTACGAGCAGTACTTC
NA,TRBJ1-4,TRBV3-1,few,CASSQGIVTNEKLFF,TGTGCCAGCAGCCAAGGAATCGTAACTAATGAAAAACTGTTTTTT
TRBD1,TRBJ1-2,TRBV20-1,NA,CSAIDRDSCGYTF,TGCAGTGCTATCGACAGGGACAGCTGTGGCTACACCTTC
TRBD1,TRBJ2-2,TRBV6-4,few,CASSDRYRQGSIGELFF,TGTGCCAGCAGTGACCGCTATCGACAGGGTTCAATCGGGGAGCTGTTTTTT
TRBD1,TRBJ1-2,TRBV20-1,NA,CSAADRDRYGYTF,TGCAGTGCCGCGGACAGGGATCGTTATGGCTACACCTTC
TRBD2,TRBJ2-3,TRBV7-3,few,CASSSGGSGGTDTQYF,TGTGCCAGCAGCTCGGGTGGTAGCGGGGGCACAGATACGCAGTATTTT
TRBD2,TRBJ2-1,TRBV9,NA,CASSGSSGGAGEQFF,TGTGCCAGCAGCGGAAGCAGCGGGGGGGCCGGTGAGCAGTTCTTC
NA,TRBJ2-4,TRBV5-1,NA,CASSLTWPANIQYF,TGCGCCAGCAGCTTGACTTGGCCCGCAAACATTCAGTACTTC
TRBD1,TRBJ1-2,TRBV28,NA,CASTPGTGLYGYTF,TGTGCCAGCACTCCGGGGACAGGACTCTATGGCTACACCTTC
NA,TRBJ1-2,TRBV5-1,NA,CASSGRRLYGYTF,TGCGCCAGCAGCGGTCGAAGGCTCTATGGCTACACCTTC
TRBD1,TRBJ2-7,TRBV5-1,few,CASSPDRRNHYEQYF,TGCGCCAGCAGCCCGGACAGGCGGAACCACTACGAGCAGTACTTC
TRBD1,TRBJ1-1,TRBV5-1,NA,CASSGGRGLTTEAFF,TGCGCCAGCAGCGGCGGCAGGGGGCTTACCACTGAAGCTTTCTTT
NA,TRBJ2-7,TRBV30,NA,CAWQGGHEQYF,TGTGCCTGGCAGGGGGGCCACGAGCAGTACTTC
TRBD2,TRBJ2-3,TRBV11-3,NA,CASSFSGLAADTQYF,TGTGCCAGCAGCTTTTCGGGACTAGCTGCAGATACGCAGTATTTT
NA,TRBJ2-3,TRBV6-1,few,CAGIRDQGTDTQYF,TGTGCCGGCATCCGGGACCAGGGAACAGATACGCAGTATTTT
NA,TRBJ2-7,TRBV27,NA,CASSNNGAGEQYF,TGTGCCAGCAGTAATAACGGGGCGGGCGAGCAGTACTTC
NA,TRBJ2-6,TRBV24-1,NA,CATSDQRHSGANVLTF,TGTGCCACCAGTGATCAGAGACACTCTGGGGCCAACGTCCTGACTTTC